This T cell receptor beta chain is drawn from a study of blood T cell repertoires in COVID-19. Study-level background: Sites across the United States, Italy and Spain contributed samples from acute and convalescent COVID-19.

Recovered status applied to Cohort 3 donors who had two consecutive negative PCRs. It also applied to those with clearance or with symptom resolution. Only a few counts were recorded for this clone. Clones were read by immunoSEQ multiplex PCR, and TCRdb kept only the in-frame ones, dropping some. The sample holds 400,000 to 500,000 clones, roughly 88% seen once. Germline loops: CDR1 MDHEN, CDR2 SYDVKM. V lost 5 bases, J lost 1 base, and 9 bases stayed unmatched. The CDR3 has 16 residues. Sequenced material: PBMCs or T cells enriched from blood (not recorded which). The rearrangement uses TRBV28 and TRBJ2-7; 9 positions agree with TRBD2. The clonotype originates from a woman aged 40 to 55 who had recovered from COVID-19. CDR3 sequence: CASSLTPLAGSYEQYF. As DNA, the CDR3 is TGTGCCAGCAGTCTAACTCCGCTAGCGGGATCCTACGAGCAGTACTTC. Complete variable domain (other parts from reference TRBV28 and TRBJ2-7): DVKVTQSSRYLVKRTGEKVFLECVQDMDHENMFWYRQDPGLGLRLIYFSYDVKMKEKGDIPEGYSVSREKKERFSLILESASTNQTSMYLCASSLTPLAGSYEQYFGPGTRLTVT.